This TCR beta chain was documented in a study of blood T cell repertoires in COVID-19. Study background: In each case, the material was cDNA or gDNA derived from T cells, B-cell-depleted T cells, or PBMCs.

Original processing notes: Amplified reference gene primers provided the basis for estimating nucleated cell counts. Sequenced by immunoSEQ multiplex PCR; TCRdb stores in-frame clones only, minus some. Clone size and the V and J calls come from that table; the DNA yielded D and trimming. Here the sample spans 94,000 or so clones, 80% to 90% being singletons. CDR1 KGHSH and CDR2 LQKENI come from the germline V gene. V shed 6 bases and J shed 4 bases, with 13 bases lying between them. CDR3 length: 14 amino acids. The rearrangement links TRBV18 to TRBJ1-3; D might be TRBD1 (6 bases). This TCR came from a woman aged 70-85 years with acute or convalescent COVID-19. Sequenced input: peripheral blood. The CDR3 DNA reads TGTGCCAGCTCGCCCGACAGGTCAGGAAACACCATATATTTT. This translates into CASSPDRSGNTIYF.